Below are 16 T cell receptor beta chains sequenced from a single sample in a study of somatic mutations in cytotoxic T cells in rheumatoid arthritis. The table came from immunoSEQ multiplex PCR; TCRdb's copy has only in-frame clones and leaves some out. The repertoire holds fewer than 6,500 clones, 60% to 80% seen once, with about 28% in the top ten. The source material was CD8+ T cells sorted from blood. Receptor source: an adult with rheumatoid arthritis.

This chain links TRBV4-1 with TRBJ1-1; maybe TRBD1 (5 bases). The germline V and J ends were trimmed by 4 bases and 3 bases, with 15 bases remaining between them. Looked up from germline, CDR1 is MGHRA and CDR2 is YSYEKL. The CDR3 runs to 15 residues. The CDR3 bases are TGCGCCAGCAGCCCCCTACTCTCAGGGTACACTGAAGCTTTCTTT. It specifies CASSPLLSGYTEAFF.

This chain links TRBV5-6 with TRBJ2-7; tentative D call: TRBD1 (8 bases). V dropped 2 bases and J dropped 6 bases, with 12 bases sitting between them. This CDR3 contains 13 residues. CDR1 and CDR2 (germline): SGHDT, YYEEEE. CDR3: CASSFTGGGEQYF. The CDR3 coding sequence is TGTGCCAGCAGCTTCACAGGGGGGGGCGAGCAGTACTTC.

The V and J genes are TRBV21-1 and TRBJ2-7; whether TRBD1, the table's D call, matches the DNA was not checked. TRBV21-1 is classified as a pseudogene. The CDR3 extends over 10 amino acids. The CDR3, as DNA: TGTGCCAGGTACAGGGGGCGACAGTACTTC. Amino acids: CARYRGRQYF.

This clone was counted once. The chain employs TRBV7-3 and TRBJ2-3; 7 bases are shared with TRBD2. V lost 0 bases to trimming and J lost 3 bases; unmatched junction nucleotides: 3. The germline gives CDR1 SGHTA, CDR2 FQGTGA. The CDR3 sequence is 15 residues long. CDR3 region: CASSLTSGETDTQYF. The CDR3 nucleotides are TGTGCCAGCAGCTTAACGAGCGGGGAAACAGATACGCAGTATTTT.

This clone was recorded only once. The chain carries TRBV4-1 and TRBJ2-2; 7 nucleotides line up with TRBD2. Germline assignment: CDR1 MGHRA and CDR2 YSYEKL. The ends lost 1 base at V and 6 bases at J; junction bases unmatched: 11. The CDR3 has 17 amino acids. The DNA for the CDR3 is TGCGCCAGCAGCCAAGGAACGGGCGGGGGTAACGCCGGGGAGCTGTTTTTT. It encodes CASSQGTGGGNAGELFF.

The chain joins TRBV12-5 to TRBJ1-6; tentative D call: TRBD1 (6 bases). The ends were cut back, 6 bases at V and 9 bases at J, with 15 bases in the middle. Germline V gene data show CDR1 as LGHNT and CDR2 as FRNRAP. The CDR3 has 14 amino acids. CDR3 nucleotide sequence: TGTGCTAGTGGCCGCGGACAGTTAAGTTCACCCCTCCACTTT. Its protein product is CASGRGQLSSPLHF. The whole variable domain, filled in from reference TRBV12-5 and TRBJ1-6, reads DARVTQTPRHKVTEMGQEVTMRCQPILGHNTVFWYRQTMMQGLELLAYFRNRAPLDDSGMPKDRFSAEMPDATLATLKIQPSEPRDSAVYFCASGRGQLSSPLHFGNGTRLTVT.

A few counts support this clone. The chain has TRBV27 and TRBJ2-7; 11 bases are shared with TRBD1. CDR3 size: 13 residues. V was clipped by 4 bases and J by 6 bases; unmatched bases: 2. Germline CDR1 is MNHEY and CDR2 is SMNVEV (reference sequence). The CDR3 DNA is TGTGCCAGCAGTTGGGACAGGGGGTTCGAGCAGTACTTC. Translating it yields CASSWDRGFEQYF.

The V call is TRBV10-2, the J call TRBJ1-2; 8 nucleotides agree with TRBD1. The length of the CDR3 is 13 residues. The germline CDR1 and CDR2 sequences are WSHSY and SAAADI. V lost 6 bases and J lost 4; bases outside the gene matches: 4. In nucleotides, the CDR3 is TGCGCCAGCAGAAGGACAGGGACCTATGGCTACACCTTC. Its protein is CASRRTGTYGYTF.

The chain links TRBV4-1 to TRBJ2-7; TRBD2 is a possible D gene (5 bases). Germline loops: CDR1 MGHRA, CDR2 YSYEKL. Trimming shortened V by 3 bases and J by 7 bases, and 10 bases separated the two germline ends. The CDR3 is 12 residues long. The CDR3 sequence: CASSQGSGEQYF. Here the CDR3 DNA reads TGCGCCAGCAGCCAGGGTTCGGGAGAGCAGTACTTC.

The chain links TRBV19 to TRBJ1-5; TRBD1 is a possible D gene (5 bases). Trimming took 5 bases from V and 2 from J, leaving 13 bases between them. This CDR3 is 15 amino acids long. Germline CDR1 reads LNHDA; CDR2 reads SQIVND (reference sequence). The CDR3 DNA sequence: TGTGCCAGTAGTCCCCAGGGATTTGGCAATCAGCCCCAGCATTTT. This sequence encodes CASSPQGFGNQPQHF. Combining the CDR3 with reference TRBV19 and TRBJ1-5 gives the whole variable domain DGGITQSPKYLFRKEGQNVTLSCEQNLNHDAMYWYRQDPGQGLRLIYYSQIVNDFQKGDIAEGYSVSREKKESFPLTVTSAQKNPTAFYLCASSPQGFGNQPQHFGDGTRLSIL.

This sequence joins TRBV6-5 and TRBJ1-2; D call uncertain. V shed 8 bases and J shed 4 bases, with 14 bases lying between them. The germline V gene has CDR1 MNHEY and CDR2 SVGAGI. This CDR3 is built from 13 residues. The CDR3 DNA reads as TGTGCCAGCGGAGCCGCGGAATTCTATGGCTACACCTTC. Encoded protein: CASGAAEFYGYTF.

The rearrangement joins TRBV10-2 to TRBJ2-7; 12 bases fit TRBD1. The CDR3 loop spans 15 amino acids. After removal of 6 bases from V and 5 bases from J, the junction contained 8 bases not matched to a gene. The germline V gene encodes CDR1 WSHSY and CDR2 SAAADI. CDR3 protein: CASRDPGTGGDEQYF. In nucleotides, the CDR3 is TGCGCCAGCAGAGACCCCGGGACAGGGGGCGACGAGCAGTACTTC.

This clone was counted between two and nine times. The chain couples TRBV7-9 to TRBJ1-1; D not certain. Germline V lookup: CDR1 SEHNR, CDR2 FQNEAQ (reference sequence). The germline V and J ends were trimmed by 8 bases and 4 bases, with 11 bases remaining between them. This CDR3 comprises 12 residues. The CDR3 region is CASSTWVTEAFF. The CDR3 nucleotides are TGTGCCAGCTCTACGTGGGTCACTGAAGCTTTCTTT.

In this sample, this clone turned up a few times. The gene calls are TRBV11-2 and TRBJ1-1; a weak D match, TRBD1 (5 bases). This CDR3 is 14 amino acids long. V was trimmed by 4 bases and J by 3 bases, leaving 12 bases between them. CDR1 is SGHAT, CDR2 FQNNGV, per germline. Here the CDR3 reads CASSYAGGDTEAFF. The CDR3, as DNA: TGTGCCAGCAGCTACGCGGGGGGGGACACTGAAGCTTTCTTT.

This chain uses TRBV5-6 with TRBJ1-2; 10 positions match TRBD1. Germline CDR1 reads SGHDT; CDR2 reads YYEEEE. V lost 3 bases to trimming and J lost 4 bases; unmatched junction nucleotides: 9. The CDR3 is 16 amino acids. DNA for the CDR3: TGTGCCAGCAGCTCCGGGCCGACAGGGGGCAGCTATGGCTACACCTTC. Translation: CASSSGPTGGSYGYTF.

There are a few counts of this clone. CDR3 bases: TGTGCCAGCAGCCCCCGGACTGGAGTGGAGCCCCAGCATTTT. Translating gives CASSPRTGVEPQHF. V is TRBV7-2 and J is TRBJ1-5; D unclear. Trimming shortened V by 5 bases and J by 8 bases, and 16 bases separated the two germline ends. Per germline, CDR1 SGHTA and CDR2 FQGNSA. CDR3 length: 14 amino acids.